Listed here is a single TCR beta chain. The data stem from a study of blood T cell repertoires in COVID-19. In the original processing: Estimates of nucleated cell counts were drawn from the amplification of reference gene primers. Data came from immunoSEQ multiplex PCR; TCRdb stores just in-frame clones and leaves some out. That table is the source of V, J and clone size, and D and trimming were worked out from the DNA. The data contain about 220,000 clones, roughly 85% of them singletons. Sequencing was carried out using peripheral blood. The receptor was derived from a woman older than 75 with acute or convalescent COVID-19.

The CDR3 DNA is TGTGCCAGCTCAGGAGGGACAGGAAACTACGAGCAGTACTTC. Translation gives CASSGGTGNYEQYF. V usage is TRBV18 and J usage is TRBJ2-7; 8 bases are a match to TRBD1. The germline V gene encodes CDR1 KGHSH and CDR2 LQKENI. This CDR3 contains 14 residues. V lost 5 bases and J lost 3; bases outside the gene matches: 6.